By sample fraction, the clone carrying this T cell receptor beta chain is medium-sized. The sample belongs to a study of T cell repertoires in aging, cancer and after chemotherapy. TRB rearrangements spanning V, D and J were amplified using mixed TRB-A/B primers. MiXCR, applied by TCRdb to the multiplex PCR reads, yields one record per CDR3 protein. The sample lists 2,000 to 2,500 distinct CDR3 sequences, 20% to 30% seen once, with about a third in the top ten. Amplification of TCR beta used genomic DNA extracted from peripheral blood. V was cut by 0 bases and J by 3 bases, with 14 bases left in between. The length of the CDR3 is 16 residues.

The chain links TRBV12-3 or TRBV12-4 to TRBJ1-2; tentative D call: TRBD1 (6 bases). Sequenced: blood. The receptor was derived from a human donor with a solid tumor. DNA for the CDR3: TGTGCCAGCAGTTTAGCCCAAACCTACAGGGACTATGGCTACACCTTC. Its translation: CASSLAQTYRDYGYTF.